Listed below are T cell receptor beta chains from one sample, sequenced in a study of cytomegalovirus exposure and HLA in healthy donors. Sequencing used immunoSEQ multiplex PCR; TCRdb keeps in-frame clones, though not all of them. In the table there are about 97,000 clones, roughly four fifths of which are singletons. The sample taken for sequencing was PBMCs. All receptors derive from a middle-aged man in good health and CMV-seropositive. The CDR3 runs from the conserved cysteine through the conserved F or W. D genes are given only for firm matches. Where a row states a size, it is once, few, many or the class of an expanded clone; other rows omit it.

V gene	J gene	D gene	clone size	CDR3 DNA	CDR3 protein
TRBV9	TRBJ1-4	.	.	TGTGCCAGCAGCCCCCGACACCATAATGAAAAACTGTTTTTT	CASSPRHHNEKLFF
TRBV7-9	TRBJ2-6	.	.	TGTGCCAGCAAGAGTCTAGGTGCTGCCTCTGGGGCCAACGTCCTGACTTTC	CASKSLGAASGANVLTF
TRBV6-5	TRBJ2-5	TRBD1	.	TGTGCCAGCAGTCCCTGGGGGACAGGGGAGACCCAGTACTTC	CASSPWGTGETQYF
TRBV27	TRBJ2-3	.	.	TGTGCCAGCAGTTTGAGGGCCAGCACAGATACGCAGTATTTT	CASSLRASTDTQYF
TRBV20-1	TRBJ1-2	TRBD1	.	TGCAGTCATAAGACCTTACAGGGGGCGACCTTT	CSHKTLQGATF
TRBV29-1	TRBJ2-5	TRBD2	.	TGCAGCGTTAAAATCAGCGGGAGTGAGACCCAGTACTTC	CSVKISGSETQYF
TRBV21-1	TRBJ1-2	.	.	TGTGCCAGCTTCCGGGAGCTCACGGGCTACACCTTC	CASFRELTGYTF
TRBV19	TRBJ1-5	.	.	TGTGCCAGTAGCCGGGGGTCTCAGCCCCAGCATTTT	CASSRGSQPQHF
TRBV7-3	TRBJ2-7	TRBD2	.	TGTGCCAGCAGCTATATACCGGGGGGTGAGCAGTACTTC	CASSYIPGGEQYF
TRBV10-3	TRBJ2-7	TRBD1	.	TGTGCCATCAGTAAATTTTCGGCCGGGACAGGGGTCCTCTCCTACGAGCAGTACTTC	CAISKFSAGTGVLSYEQYF
TRBV29-1	TRBJ1-1	.	.	TGCAGCGTTGTAAGAGGTGGTCTGAACACTGAAGCTTTCTTT	CSVVRGGLNTEAFF
TRBV10-1	TRBJ2-2	.	.	TGCGCCAGCAGGGGCAGGAAGAACACCGGGGAGCTGTTTTTT	CASRGRKNTGELFF
TRBV18	TRBJ2-5	.	.	TGTGCCAGCTCACCCGGGACACAGGAGACCCAGTACTTC	CASSPGTQETQYF
TRBV6-1	TRBJ1-1	.	.	TGTGCCAGCAGTGACAGGGCGCTGCGCACTGAAGCTTTCTTT	CASSDRALRTEAFF
TRBV7-7	TRBJ2-1	TRBD2	.	TGTGCTAGCAGCTTAAGCGGGGGGGCCAATGAGCAGTTCTTC	CASSLSGGANEQFF
TRBV5-1	TRBJ2-1	TRBD2	.	TGCGCCAGCAGCTTGGAAACTAGCGGGCTCTACAATGAGCAGTTCTTC	CASSLETSGLYNEQFF
TRBV19	TRBJ1-1	.	.	TGTGCCAGTAAGGGACTCAACACTGAAGCTTTCTTT	CASKGLNTEAFF
TRBV6-5	TRBJ1-1	.	.	TGTGCCAGCAGTTACGGATACTTTTCAGGGACTGAAGCTTTCTTT	CASSYGYFSGTEAFF
TRBV6-5	TRBJ1-6	.	.	TGTGCCAGCAGGTTGGGGCCCAATTCACCCCTCCACTTT	CASRLGPNSPLHF
TRBV18	TRBJ2-7	.	.	TGTGCCAGCTCACCTGGGACACTCACCTACGAGCAGTACTTC	CASSPGTLTYEQYF
TRBV9	TRBJ2-3	TRBD2	few	TGTGCCAGCAGCGTAGGGACTAGCGGGACGGATACGCAGTATTTT	CASSVGTSGTDTQYF
TRBV28	TRBJ2-1	.	.	TGTGCCAGCAGTCCTCAGTTACGCATACCGTTCTTC	CASSPQLRIPFF
TRBV10-3	TRBJ1-1	TRBD1	.	TGTGCCATCAGCCCACAGGGGGTGAGCACTGAAGCTTTCTTT	CAISPQGVSTEAFF
TRBV9	TRBJ1-4	.	.	TGTGCCAGCAGCTCCGGGGGATCAGGAACTAATGAAAAACTGTTTTTT	CASSSGGSGTNEKLFF
TRBV6-1	TRBJ1-5	TRBD1	.	TGTGCCAGCAGCATGGGACAGGGTGGGAATCAGCCCCAGCATTTT	CASSMGQGGNQPQHF
TRBV10-3	TRBJ2-1	.	few	TGTGCCATCAGGGGGGGCTACAATGAGCAGTTCTTC	CAIRGGYNEQFF
TRBV7-2	TRBJ1-4	.	.	TGTGCCAGCAGCCTGGCGGCTTCTCCTAATGAAAAACTGTTTTTT	CASSLAASPNEKLFF
TRBV2	TRBJ2-5	.	.	TGTGCCAGCAGTTACGGGACTGTTATAGAGACCCAGTACTTC	CASSYGTVIETQYF
TRBV19	TRBJ2-7	.	.	TGTGCCAGTAGATCTGCGAGCGAGGCCTCCTACGAGCAGTACTTC	CASRSASEASYEQYF
TRBV11-2	TRBJ1-6	TRBD1	.	TGTGCCAGCAGCTCGCGACAGGGAGTATCAAATTCACCCCTCCACTTT	CASSSRQGVSNSPLHF
TRBV5-1	TRBJ2-5	TRBD2	.	TGCGCCAGCAGCCGGGCCGGGACTAGCGGTCTCGGGGGGGAGACCCAGTACTTC	CASSRAGTSGLGGETQYF
TRBV6-5	TRBJ2-7	.	.	TGTGCCAGCAGTCCCGGGTCCCGTGGCTACGAGCAGTACTTC	CASSPGSRGYEQYF
TRBV28	TRBJ1-1	TRBD1	.	TGTGCCAGCAGTGCCCCGGGAGGGGGCGGCACTGAAGCTTTCTTT	CASSAPGGGGTEAFF
TRBV27	TRBJ2-5	.	.	TGTGCCAGCAGTCCCCTCGAGACAGCCATCCAAGAGACCCAGTACTTC	CASSPLETAIQETQYF
TRBV18	TRBJ2-7	TRBD2	.	TGTGCCAGCCGAGCCGGGACTAGCGACTACGAGCAGTACTTC	CASRAGTSDYEQYF
TRBV6-1	TRBJ1-2	.	.	TGTGCCAGCAGTGAAGGGAGCTATGGCTACACCTTC	CASSEGSYGYTF
TRBV10-3	TRBJ2-1	.	few	TGTGCCATCAGACCCACTGGGCGGACTGATGAGCAGTTCTTC	CAIRPTGRTDEQFF
TRBV29-1	TRBJ2-3	.	.	TGCAGCGTTGAAGCCCGGGGCACAGATACGCAGTATTTT	CSVEARGTDTQYF
TRBV28	TRBJ1-4	TRBD1	.	TGTGCCAGCGTGGGACAGGGGGCGAATACTAATGAAAAACTGTTTTTT	CASVGQGANTNEKLFF
TRBV25-1	TRBJ1-2	.	few	TGTGCCAGCAGTGAATATCAGTTCTACACCTTC	CASSEYQFYTF
TRBV7-2	TRBJ2-1	.	.	TGTGCCAGCAGCCCGTCCCTGCGGGAGCAGTTCTTC	CASSPSLREQFF
TRBV30	TRBJ1-3	.	.	TGTGCCTGGAGTGTCCCCGGACGGGGCTCTGGAAACACCATATATTTT	CAWSVPGRGSGNTIYF
TRBV29-1	TRBJ1-1	TRBD1	.	TGCAGCGTTGGGACAGGGGACACTGAAGCTTTCTTT	CSVGTGDTEAFF
TRBV4-2	TRBJ1-5	.	.	TGTGCCAGCAGCACACATAGCAATCAGCCCCAGCATTTT	CASSTHSNQPQHF
TRBV28	TRBJ2-7	TRBD2	.	TGTGCCAGCAGTTTTTTAGGGCGGGAGCTTTACGAGCAGTACTTC	CASSFLGRELYEQYF
TRBV5-1	TRBJ2-2	.	once	TGCGCCAGCAGCTTGGGCGGTGCGAACACCGGGGAGCTGTTTTTT	CASSLGGANTGELFF
TRBV5-1	TRBJ1-2	TRBD1	.	TGCGCCAGCAGCTTTACAGGGGAAGAGGGTGGCTACACCTTC	CASSFTGEEGGYTF
TRBV7-6	TRBJ1-1	.	.	TGTGCCAGCAGCTTAGTTCAGAACACTGAAGCTTTCTTT	CASSLVQNTEAFF
TRBV9	TRBJ2-3	.	.	TGTGCCAGCAGCGTAGGGGTGGGGGGGCCTATCGATACGCAGTATTTT	CASSVGVGGPIDTQYF
TRBV13	TRBJ2-1	.	.	TGTGCCAGCAGCTCCACTCCCAATTACAATGAGCAGTTCTTC	CASSSTPNYNEQFF
TRBV21-1	TRBJ1-4	.	.	TGTGCCAGCAGCCCCGGACAGGGGAATATCGCAACTAATGAAAAACTGTTTTTT	CASSPGQGNIATNEKLFF